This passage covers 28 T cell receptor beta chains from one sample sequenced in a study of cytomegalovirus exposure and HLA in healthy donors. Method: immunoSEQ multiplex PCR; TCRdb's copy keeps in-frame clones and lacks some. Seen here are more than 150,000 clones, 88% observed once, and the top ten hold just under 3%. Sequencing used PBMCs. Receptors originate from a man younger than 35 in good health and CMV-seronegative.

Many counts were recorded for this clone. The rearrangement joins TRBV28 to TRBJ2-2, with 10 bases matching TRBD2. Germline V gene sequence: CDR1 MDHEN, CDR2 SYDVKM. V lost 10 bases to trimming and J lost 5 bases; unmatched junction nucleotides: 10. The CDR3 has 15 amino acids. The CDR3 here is CAIQKGTSETGELFF. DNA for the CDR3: TGTGCCATCCAAAAAGGGACTAGCGAAACCGGGGAGCTGTTTTTT.

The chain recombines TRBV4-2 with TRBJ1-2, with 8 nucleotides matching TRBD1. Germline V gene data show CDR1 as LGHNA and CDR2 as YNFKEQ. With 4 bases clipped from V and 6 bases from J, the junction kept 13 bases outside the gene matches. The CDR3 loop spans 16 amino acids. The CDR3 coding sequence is TGTGCCAGCAGCCGAAGTTTTGCAGGGGGCGACGATGGCTACACCTTC. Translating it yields CASSRSFAGGDDGYTF.

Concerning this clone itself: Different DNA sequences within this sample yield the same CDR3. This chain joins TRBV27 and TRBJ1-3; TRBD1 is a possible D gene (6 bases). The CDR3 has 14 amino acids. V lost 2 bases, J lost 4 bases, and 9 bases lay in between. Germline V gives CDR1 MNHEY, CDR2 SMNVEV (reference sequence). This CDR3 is CASSLGGSGNTIYF. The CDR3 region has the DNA TGTGCCAGCAGTTTAGGGGGCTCAGGAAACACCATATATTTT.

DNA for the CDR3: TGTGCCAGCTCTCCTACAGGGGGCGAGGGTGAAGAGCAGTACGTC. Its translation: CASSPTGGEGEEQYV. The chain links TRBV18 to TRBJ2-7, with TRBD1 matching 9 bases. The CDR3 has 15 residues. Per the germline V gene, CDR1 is KGHSH and CDR2 is LQKENI. The V and J ends lost 6 bases and 7 bases, in that order; junction bases with no gene match: 13.

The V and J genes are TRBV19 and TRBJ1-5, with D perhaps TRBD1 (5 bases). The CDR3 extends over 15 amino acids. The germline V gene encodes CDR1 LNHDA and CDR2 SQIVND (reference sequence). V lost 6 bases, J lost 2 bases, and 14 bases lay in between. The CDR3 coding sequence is TGTGCCAGTAGCACAAGGTCAGGGCGCAATCAGCCCCAGCATTTT. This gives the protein CASSTRSGRNQPQHF.

CDR3 sequence (DNA): TGCGCCAGCAGCCAGGACAGGGGAGTCAGGCAAGAGACCCAGTACTTC. It yields the protein CASSQDRGVRQETQYF. The chain employs TRBV5-1 and TRBJ2-5; 9 bases agree with TRBD1. Germline CDR1 reads SGHRS; CDR2 reads YFSETQ. This CDR3 has 16 residues. V lost 4 bases, J lost 2 bases, and 9 bases stayed unmatched.

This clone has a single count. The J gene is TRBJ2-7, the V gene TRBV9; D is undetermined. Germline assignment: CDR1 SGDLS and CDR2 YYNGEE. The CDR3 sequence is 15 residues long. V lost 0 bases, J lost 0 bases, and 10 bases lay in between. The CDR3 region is CASSVGRGSSYEQYF. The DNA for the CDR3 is TGTGCCAGCAGCGTAGGGCGAGGTAGCTCCTACGAGCAGTACTTC.

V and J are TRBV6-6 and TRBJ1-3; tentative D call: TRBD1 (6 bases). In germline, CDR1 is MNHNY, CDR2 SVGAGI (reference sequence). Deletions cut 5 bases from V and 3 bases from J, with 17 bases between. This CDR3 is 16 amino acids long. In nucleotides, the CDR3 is TGTGCCAGCAGTCTGGACCCAGGGGCGGGTGGAAACACCATATATTTT. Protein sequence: CASSLDPGAGGNTIYF.

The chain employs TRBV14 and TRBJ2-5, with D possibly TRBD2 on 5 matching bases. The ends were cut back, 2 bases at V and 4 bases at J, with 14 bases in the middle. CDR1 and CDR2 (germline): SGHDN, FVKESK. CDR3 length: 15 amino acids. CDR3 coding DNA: TGTGCCAGCAGCCAACGGGGATCACTGCGAGAGACCCAGTACTTC. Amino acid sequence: CASSQRGSLRETQYF.

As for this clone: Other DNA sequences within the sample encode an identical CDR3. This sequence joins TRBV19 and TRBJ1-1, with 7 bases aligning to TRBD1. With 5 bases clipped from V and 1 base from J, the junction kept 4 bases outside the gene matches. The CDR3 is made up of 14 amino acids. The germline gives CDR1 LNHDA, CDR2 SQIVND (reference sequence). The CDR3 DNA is TGTGCCAGTAGTTTGCAGGGGGGGAACACTGAAGCTTTCTTT. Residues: CASSLQGGNTEAFF. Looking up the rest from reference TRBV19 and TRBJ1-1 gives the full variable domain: DGGITQSPKYLFRKEGQNVTLSCEQNLNHDAMYWYRQDPGQGLRLIYYSQIVNDFQKGDIAEGYSVSREKKESFPLTVTSAQKNPTAFYLCASSLQGGNTEAFFGQGTRLTVV.

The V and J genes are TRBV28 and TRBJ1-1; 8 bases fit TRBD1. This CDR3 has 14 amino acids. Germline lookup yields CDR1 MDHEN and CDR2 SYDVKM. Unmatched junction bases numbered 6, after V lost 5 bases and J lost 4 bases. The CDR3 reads CASSSIGTGTEAFF. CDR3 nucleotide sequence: TGTGCCAGCAGTAGTATCGGGACAGGCACTGAAGCTTTCTTT.

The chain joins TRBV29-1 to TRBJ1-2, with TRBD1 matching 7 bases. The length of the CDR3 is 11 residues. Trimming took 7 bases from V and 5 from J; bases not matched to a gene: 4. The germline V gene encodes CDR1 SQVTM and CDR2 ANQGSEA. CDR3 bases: TGCAGCGCCCAGGGGGAATATGGCTACACCTTC. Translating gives CSAQGEYGYTF.

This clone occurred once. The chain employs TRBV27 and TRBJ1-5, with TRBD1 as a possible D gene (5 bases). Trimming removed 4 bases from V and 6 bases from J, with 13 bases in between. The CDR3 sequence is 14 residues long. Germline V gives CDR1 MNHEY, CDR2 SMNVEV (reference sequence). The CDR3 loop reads CASSSQGLGQPQHF. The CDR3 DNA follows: TGTGCCAGCAGTTCCCAGGGCCTGGGTCAGCCCCAGCATTTT.

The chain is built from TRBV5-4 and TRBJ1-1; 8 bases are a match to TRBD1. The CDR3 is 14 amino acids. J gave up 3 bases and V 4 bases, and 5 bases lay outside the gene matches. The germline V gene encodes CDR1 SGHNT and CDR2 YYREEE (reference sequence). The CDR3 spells CASSLTGVDTEAFF. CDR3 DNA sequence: TGTGCCAGCAGCCTGACAGGGGTGGACACTGAAGCTTTCTTT.

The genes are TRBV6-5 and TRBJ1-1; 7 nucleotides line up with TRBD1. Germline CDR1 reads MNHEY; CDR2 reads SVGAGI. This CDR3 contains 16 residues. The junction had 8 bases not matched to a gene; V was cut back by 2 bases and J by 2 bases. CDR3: CASSYDGTERNTEAFF. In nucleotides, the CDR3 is TGTGCCAGCAGTTACGATGGGACAGAGAGAAACACTGAAGCTTTCTTT.

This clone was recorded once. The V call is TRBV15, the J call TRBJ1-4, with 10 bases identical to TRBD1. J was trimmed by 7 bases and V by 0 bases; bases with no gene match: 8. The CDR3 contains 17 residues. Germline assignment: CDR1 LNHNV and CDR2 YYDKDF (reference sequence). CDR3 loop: CATSRDLPDRGGEKLFF. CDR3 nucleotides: TGTGCCACCAGCAGAGATCTACCGGACAGGGGGGGTGAAAAACTGTTTTTT.

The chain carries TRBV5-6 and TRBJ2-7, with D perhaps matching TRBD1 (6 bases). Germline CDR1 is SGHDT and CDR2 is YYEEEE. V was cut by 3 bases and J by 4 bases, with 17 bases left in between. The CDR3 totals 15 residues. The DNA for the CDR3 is TGTGCCAGCAGCTCCATAGGCTCGGGACATTACGAGCAGTACTTC. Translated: CASSSIGSGHYEQYF. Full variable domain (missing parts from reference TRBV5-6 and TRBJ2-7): DAGVTQSPTHLIKTRGQQVTLRCSPKSGHDTVSWYQQALGQGPQFIFQYYEEEERQRGNFPDRFSGHQFPNYSSELNVNALLLGDSALYLCASSSIGSGHYEQYFGPGTRLTVT.

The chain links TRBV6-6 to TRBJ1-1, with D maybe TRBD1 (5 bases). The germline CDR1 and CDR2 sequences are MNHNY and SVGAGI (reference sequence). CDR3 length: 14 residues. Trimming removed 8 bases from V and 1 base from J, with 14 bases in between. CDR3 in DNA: TGTGCCAGCGAGCGGGAGGGGTCGAACACTGAAGCTTTCTTT. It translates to CASEREGSNTEAFF.

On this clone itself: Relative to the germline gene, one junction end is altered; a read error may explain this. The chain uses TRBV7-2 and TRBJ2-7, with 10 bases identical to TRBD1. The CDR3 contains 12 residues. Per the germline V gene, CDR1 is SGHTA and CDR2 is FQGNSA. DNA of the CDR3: TGTGCCAGCAGCTCATACCTAGGACAGGGGGTCTTC. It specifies CASSSYLGQGVF.

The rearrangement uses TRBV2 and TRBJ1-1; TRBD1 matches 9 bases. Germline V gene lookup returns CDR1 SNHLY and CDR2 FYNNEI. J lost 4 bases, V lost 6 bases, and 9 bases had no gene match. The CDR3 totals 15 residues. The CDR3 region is CASSVTGGGRTEAFF. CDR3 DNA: TGTGCCAGCAGCGTTACAGGGGGCGGTCGCACTGAAGCTTTCTTT. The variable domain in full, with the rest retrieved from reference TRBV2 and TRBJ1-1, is EPEVTQTPSHQVTQMGQEVILRCVPISNHLYFYWYRQILGQKVEFLVSFYNNEISEKSEIFDDQFSVERPDGSNFTLKIRSTKLEDSAMYFCASSVTGGGRTEAFFGQGTRLTVV.

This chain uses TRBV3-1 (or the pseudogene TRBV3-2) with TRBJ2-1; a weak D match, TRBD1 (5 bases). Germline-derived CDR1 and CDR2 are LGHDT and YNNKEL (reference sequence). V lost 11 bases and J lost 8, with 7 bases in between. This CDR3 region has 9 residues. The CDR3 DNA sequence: TGTGCCGTAGGGGATGAGCAGTTCTTC. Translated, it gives CAVGDEQFF.

The CDR3, as DNA: TGTGCCAGCAGTTTCTTCACCAGAGGAAGTTCACCCCTCCACTTT. Translating gives CASSFFTRGSSPLHF. The chain couples TRBV6-5 to TRBJ1-6, with D unresolved. Germline V lookup: CDR1 MNHEY, CDR2 SVGAGI. The CDR3 loop spans 15 amino acids. The V gene lost 4 bases and the J gene lost 9 bases, with 16 bases spanning the gap.

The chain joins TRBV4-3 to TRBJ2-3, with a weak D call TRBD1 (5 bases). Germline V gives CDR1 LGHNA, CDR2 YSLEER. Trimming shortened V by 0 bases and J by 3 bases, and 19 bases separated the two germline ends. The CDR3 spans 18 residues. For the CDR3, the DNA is TGCGCCAGCAGCCAAGATCCCATAAGACAGATTTATACAGATACGCAGTATTTT. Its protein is CASSQDPIRQIYTDTQYF.

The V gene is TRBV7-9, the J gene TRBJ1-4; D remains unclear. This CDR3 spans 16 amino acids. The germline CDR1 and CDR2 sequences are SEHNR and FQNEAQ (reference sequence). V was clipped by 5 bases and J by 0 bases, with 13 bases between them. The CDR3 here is CASSTPVFATNEKLFF. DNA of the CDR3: TGTGCCAGCAGCACGCCAGTCTTTGCAACTAATGAAAAACTGTTTTTT. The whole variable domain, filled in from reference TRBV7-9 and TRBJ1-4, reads DTGVSQNPRHKITKRGQNVTFRCDPISEHNRLYWYRQTLGQGPEFLTYFQNEAQLEKSRLLSDRFSAERPKGSFSTLEIQRTEQGDSAMYLCASSTPVFATNEKLFFGSGTQLSVL.

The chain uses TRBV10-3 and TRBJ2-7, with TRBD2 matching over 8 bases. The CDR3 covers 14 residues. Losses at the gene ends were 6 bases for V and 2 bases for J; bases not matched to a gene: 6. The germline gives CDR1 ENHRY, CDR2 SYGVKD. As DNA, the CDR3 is TGTGCCATCAGGGCTAGCGGGCGTACCTACGAGCAGTACTTC. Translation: CAIRASGRTYEQYF.

The chain's CDR3 is CASNTGDLNQPQHF. The CDR3, as DNA: TGTGCCAGCAATACAGGGGACCTTAATCAGCCCCAGCATTTT. This chain joins TRBV7-9 and TRBJ1-5, with 7 bases matching TRBD1. Germline V gives CDR1 SEHNR, CDR2 FQNEAQ (reference sequence). The CDR3 length is 14 residues. Trimming took 7 bases from V and 4 from J; bases not matched to a gene: 7. The entire variable domain, with the rest obtained from reference TRBV7-9 and TRBJ1-5, is as follows: DTGVSQNPRHKITKRGQNVTFRCDPISEHNRLYWYRQTLGQGPEFLTYFQNEAQLEKSRLLSDRFSAERPKGSFSTLEIQRTEQGDSAMYLCASNTGDLNQPQHFGDGTRLSIL.

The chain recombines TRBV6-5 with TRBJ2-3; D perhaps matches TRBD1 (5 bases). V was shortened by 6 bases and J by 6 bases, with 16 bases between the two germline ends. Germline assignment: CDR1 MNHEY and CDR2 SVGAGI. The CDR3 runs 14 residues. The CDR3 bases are TGTGCCAGCAGGGGCTGGGGCGAGTCCGATACGCAGTATTTT. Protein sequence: CASRGWGESDTQYF.

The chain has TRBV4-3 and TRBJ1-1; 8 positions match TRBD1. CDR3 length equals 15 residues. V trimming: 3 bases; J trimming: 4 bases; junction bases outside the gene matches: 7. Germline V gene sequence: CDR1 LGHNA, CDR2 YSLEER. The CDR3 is CASSQEGQGGTEAFF. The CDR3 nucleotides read TGCGCCAGCAGCCAGGAAGGACAGGGCGGCACTGAAGCTTTCTTT.